This T cell receptor (beta chain) emerged from a study of cytomegalovirus exposure and HLA in healthy donors. Researchers ran the PCR with 60 Vbeta and 13 Jbeta primers. As processed by the authors: An analysis that came later counted some 85 million unique TCR beta chains, approximately 10 million shared. Assay: immunoSEQ multiplex PCR; the TCRdb copy retains only in-frame clones and omits some. That table supplies the V and J calls and clone size; D and trimming were determined from the DNA. Of around 180,000 clones listed, more than 65% are singletons. Overall study findings and caveats: HLA-A and HLA-B allele assignments for most subjects were reportedly predicted accurately using TCR beta sequences. Data from an earlier analysis indicated that most TCR beta V segments were productive either about 87% or about 30% of the time. Available immune exposure information was restricted to CMV serostatus only.

The CDR3 consists of 13 residues. Trimming removed 4 bases from V and 0 bases from J, with 8 bases in between. The germline V gene has CDR1 SGDLS and CDR2 YYNGEE. Remarks on this clone: Its target is unknown.

The sample consisted of PBMCs. This receptor was taken from a woman in her twenties or thirties in good health and CMV-seropositive. The V and J genes are TRBV9 and TRBJ2-7, with D perhaps matching TRBD2 (5 bases). CDR3 region: CASSPRDSYEQYF. The CDR3 DNA follows: TGTGCCAGCAGCCCCCGGGACTCCTACGAGCAGTACTTC.